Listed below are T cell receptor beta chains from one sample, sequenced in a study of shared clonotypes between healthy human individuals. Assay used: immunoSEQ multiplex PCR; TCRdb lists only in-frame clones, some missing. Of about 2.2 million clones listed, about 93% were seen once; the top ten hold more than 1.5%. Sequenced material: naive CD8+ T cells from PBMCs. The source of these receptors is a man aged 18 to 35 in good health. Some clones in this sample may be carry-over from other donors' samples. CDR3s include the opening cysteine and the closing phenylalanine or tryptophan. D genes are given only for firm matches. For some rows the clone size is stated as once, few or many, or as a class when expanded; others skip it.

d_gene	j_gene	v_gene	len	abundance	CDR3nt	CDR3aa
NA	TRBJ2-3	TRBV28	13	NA	TGTGCCATCAGGGGTGCCCCGGCAGATACGCAGTATTTT	CAIRGAPADTQYF
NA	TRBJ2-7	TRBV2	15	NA	TGTGCCAGCAGTCCACGGACTCCCCCGGACTACGAGCAGTACTTC	CASSPRTPPDYEQYF
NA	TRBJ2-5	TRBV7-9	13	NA	TGTGCCAGCAGGGGTATAAACCAAGAGACCCAGTACTTC	CASRGINQETQYF
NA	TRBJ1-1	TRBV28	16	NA	TGTGCCAGCAGCCCGATACCCTCTGGGCTAAACACTGAAGCTTTCTTT	CASSPIPSGLNTEAFF
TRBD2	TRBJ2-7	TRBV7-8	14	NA	TGTGCCAGCAGCCCGGGGACTAGCGCCTACGAGCAGTACTTC	CASSPGTSAYEQYF
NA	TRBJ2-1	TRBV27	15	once	TGTGCCAGCCAGTCGACTGGCGGGGCTTACAATGAGCAGTTCTTC	CASQSTGGAYNEQFF
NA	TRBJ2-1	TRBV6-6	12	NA	TGTGCCAGCAGTTACGGGCCGGGTGAGCAGTTCTTC	CASSYGPGEQFF
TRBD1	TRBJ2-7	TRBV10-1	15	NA	TGCGCCAGCAGTGAGTCCCGGGACAGGGTCTACGAGCAGTACTTC	CASSESRDRVYEQYF
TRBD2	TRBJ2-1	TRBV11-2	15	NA	TGTGCCAGCAGTTATCCGACTAGCGGGAGTTATGAGCAGTTCTTC	CASSYPTSGSYEQFF
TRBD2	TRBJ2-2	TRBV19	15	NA	TGTGCCAGTAGTATGAGCGGGATGAACACCGGGGAGCTGTTTTTT	CASSMSGMNTGELFF
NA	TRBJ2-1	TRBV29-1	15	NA	TGCAGCGTTGTACCAACCGATAGCTCCTACAATGAGCAGTTCTTC	CSVVPTDSSYNEQFF
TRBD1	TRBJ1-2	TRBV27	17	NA	TGTGCCAGCAGCCCAGGGGGCGGGGGTTCCTTGTACTATGGCTACACCTTC	CASSPGGGGSLYYGYTF
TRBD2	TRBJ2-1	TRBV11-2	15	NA	TGTGCCAGCAGCCCTACAGCGGGAGTCTACAATGAGCAGTTCTTC	CASSPTAGVYNEQFF
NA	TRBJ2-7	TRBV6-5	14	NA	TGTGCCAGCAGCTTAAACTCCTTTTCCTACGAGCAGTACTTC	CASSLNSFSYEQYF
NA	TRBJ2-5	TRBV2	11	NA	TGTGCCAGCGTGGGTGTGGAGACCCAGTACTTC	CASVGVETQYF
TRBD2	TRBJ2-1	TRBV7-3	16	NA	TGTGCCAGCAGCACCGGACTAGGGAGCTCCTACAATGAGCAGTTCTTC	CASSTGLGSSYNEQFF
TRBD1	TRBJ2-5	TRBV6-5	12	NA	TGTGCCAGCAGCGACAGGGGGGAGACCCAGTACTTC	CASSDRGETQYF
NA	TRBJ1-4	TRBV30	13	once	TGTGCCTGGAGTCGAGGGACACATGAAAAACTGTTTTTT	CAWSRGTHEKLFF
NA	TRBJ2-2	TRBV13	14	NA	TGTGCCGGCCAGTCCCGACTTAACACCGGGGAGCTGTTTTTT	CAGQSRLNTGELFF
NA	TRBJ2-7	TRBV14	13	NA	TGTGCCAGCAGCCAAGCCTTCACTACCGAGCAGTACTTC	CASSQAFTTEQYF
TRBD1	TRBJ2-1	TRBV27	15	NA	TGTGCCAGCACCCCGACAGGGGGCGCTACGAATGAGCAGTTCTTC	CASTPTGGATNEQFF
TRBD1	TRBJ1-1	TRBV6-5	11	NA	TGTGCCACCCAGGGGGGGGCTGAAGCTTTCTTT	CATQGGAEAFF
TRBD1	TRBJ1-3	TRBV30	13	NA	TGTGCCTCGGCAGGGGGGCGAGGAAACACCATATATTTT	CASAGGRGNTIYF
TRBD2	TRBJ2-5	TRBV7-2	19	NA	TGTGCCAGCAGCCGACTTCGGGGAACGACTAGCGGGCGGGGGGAGACCCAGTACTTC	CASSRLRGTTSGRGETQYF
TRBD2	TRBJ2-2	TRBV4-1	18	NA	TGCGCCAGCAGCCAACCGGGACTAGCGGATAAATACACCGGGGAGCTGTTTTTT	CASSQPGLADKYTGELFF
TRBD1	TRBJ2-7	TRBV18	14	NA	TGTGCCAGCTCCCCGGGACAGGGGACCTACGAGCAGTACTTC	CASSPGQGTYEQYF
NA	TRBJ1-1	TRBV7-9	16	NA	TGTGCCAGCAGCTCAACATCGATGGGGGGAAGGACTGAAGCTTTCTTT	CASSSTSMGGRTEAFF
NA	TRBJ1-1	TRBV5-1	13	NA	TGCGCCAGCAGACTGGGGGCGCCGGGTGAAGCTTTCTTT	CASRLGAPGEAFF
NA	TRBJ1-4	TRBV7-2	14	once	TGTGCCAGCAGCTGGGGGGCGCGTGGTGAAAAACTGTTTTTT	CASSWGARGEKLFF
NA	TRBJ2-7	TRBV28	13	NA	TGTGCCAGCAGTCTAGGAGAGCCCTACGAGCAGTACTTC	CASSLGEPYEQYF
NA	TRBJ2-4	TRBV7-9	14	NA	TGTGCCAGCAGCGTAGGGAGCGCCAAAAACATTCAGTACTTC	CASSVGSAKNIQYF
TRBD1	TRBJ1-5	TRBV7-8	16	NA	TGTGCCAGCAGCCCCCAGGGGGAAGGGAGCAATCAGCCCCAGCATTTT	CASSPQGEGSNQPQHF
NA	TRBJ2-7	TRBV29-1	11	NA	TGCAGCGTTGAAGATTGGCAGAAGCAGTACTTC	CSVEDWQKQYF
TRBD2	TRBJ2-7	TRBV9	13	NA	TGTGCCAGCAGCTCGGGGGGGCCGTACGAGCAGTACTTC	CASSSGGPYEQYF
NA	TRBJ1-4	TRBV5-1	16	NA	TGCGCCAGCAGCTCCGAACAGGGTAAACTGGGTGAAAAACTGTTTTTT	CASSSEQGKLGEKLFF
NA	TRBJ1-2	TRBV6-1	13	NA	TGTGCCAGCAGTGAAACAGGGTTGGGTGGCTACACCTTC	CASSETGLGGYTF
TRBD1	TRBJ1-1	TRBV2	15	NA	TGTGCCAGCAGTGGAATGACAGGGGGACTTACTGAAGCTTTCTTT	CASSGMTGGLTEAFF
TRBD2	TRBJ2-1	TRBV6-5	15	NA	TGTGCCAGCAGACCAGGACTAGCGGACCACAATGAGCAGTTCTTC	CASRPGLADHNEQFF
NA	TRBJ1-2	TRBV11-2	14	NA	TGTGCCAGCAGCTCCCTCAGGATCCCCTATGGCTACACCTTC	CASSSLRIPYGYTF
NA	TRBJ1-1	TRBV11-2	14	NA	TGTGCCAGCAGCTTAGGGGGAGGGAGAACTGAAGCTTTCTTT	CASSLGGGRTEAFF
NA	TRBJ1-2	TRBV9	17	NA	TGTGCCAGCAGCGAAGCGGAATGGGACATAACTAACTATGGCTACACCTTC	CASSEAEWDITNYGYTF
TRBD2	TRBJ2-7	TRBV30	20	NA	TGTGCCTGGAGTGTACTTTCTTTTGGGACTAGCGGGACGCCATTCTACGAGCAGTACTTC	CAWSVLSFGTSGTPFYEQYF
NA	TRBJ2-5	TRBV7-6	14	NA	TGTGCCAGCAGCCTCACAGGGCGACAAGAGACCCAGTACTTC	CASSLTGRQETQYF
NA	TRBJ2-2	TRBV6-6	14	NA	TGTGCCAGCAGAGTCCCTGAAGGGGCCGGGGAGCTGTTTTTT	CASRVPEGAGELFF
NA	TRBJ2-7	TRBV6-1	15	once	TGTGCCAGCAGAGACGGATTATGGGGCTCCTACGAGCAGTACTTC	CASRDGLWGSYEQYF
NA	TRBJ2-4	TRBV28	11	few	TGTGCCAGCACCCTAGGGAACATTCAGTACTTC	CASTLGNIQYF
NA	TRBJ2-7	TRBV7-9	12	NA	TGTGCCAGCGTCGCGGAAACCCGCGAGCAGTACTTC	CASVAETREQYF
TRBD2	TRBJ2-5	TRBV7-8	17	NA	TGTGCCAGCAGCTTATATTCCTGGACTAGCGGGAGACTGACCCAGTACTTC	CASSLYSWTSGRLTQYF
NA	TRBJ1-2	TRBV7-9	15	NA	TGTGCCAGCAGCTTTTTCGACCCGGGACTCCGTGGCTACACCTTC	CASSFFDPGLRGYTF
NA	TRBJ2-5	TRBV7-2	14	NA	TGTGCCAGCAGCCGCAGGATCATCCAAGAGACCCAGTACTTC	CASSRRIIQETQYF
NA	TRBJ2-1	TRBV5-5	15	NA	TGTGCCAGCACCCCCATGGTCTTAAAGTACAATGAGCAGTTCTTC	CASTPMVLKYNEQFF
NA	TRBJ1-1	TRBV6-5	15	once	TGTGCCAGCAGTTACTCGAACATCTGGGGCACTGAAGCTTTCTTT	CASSYSNIWGTEAFF
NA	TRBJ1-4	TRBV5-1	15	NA	TGCGCCAGCAGCTTGTTAACTCCAACTAATGAAAAACTGTTTTTT	CASSLLTPTNEKLFF
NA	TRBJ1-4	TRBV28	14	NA	TGTGCCAGCAGTTTGTGGACTGAAAATGAAAAACTGTTTTTT	CASSLWTENEKLFF
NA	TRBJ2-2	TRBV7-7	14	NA	TGTGCCAGCAGCCCCACGACCATAGCCGGGGAGCTGTTTTTT	CASSPTTIAGELFF
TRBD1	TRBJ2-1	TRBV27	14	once	TGTGCCACCCGTCTCGGGACAGGGCTCAATGAGCAGTTCTTC	CATRLGTGLNEQFF
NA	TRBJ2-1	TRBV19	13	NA	TGTGCCAGTAGCCTACTAACTAGAGATGAGCAGTTCTTC	CASSLLTRDEQFF